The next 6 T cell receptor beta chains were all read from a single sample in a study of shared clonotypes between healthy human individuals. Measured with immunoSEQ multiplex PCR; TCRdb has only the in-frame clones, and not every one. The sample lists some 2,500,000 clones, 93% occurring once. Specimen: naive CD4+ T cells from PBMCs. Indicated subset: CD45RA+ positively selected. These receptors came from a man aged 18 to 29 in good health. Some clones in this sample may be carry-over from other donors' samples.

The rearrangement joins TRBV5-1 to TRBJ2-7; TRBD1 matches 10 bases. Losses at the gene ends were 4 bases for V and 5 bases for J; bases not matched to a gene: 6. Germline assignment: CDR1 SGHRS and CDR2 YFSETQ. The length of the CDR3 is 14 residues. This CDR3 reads CASSPAGTGDEQYF. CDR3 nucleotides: TGCGCCAGCAGCCCCGCCGGGACAGGGGACGAGCAGTACTTC.

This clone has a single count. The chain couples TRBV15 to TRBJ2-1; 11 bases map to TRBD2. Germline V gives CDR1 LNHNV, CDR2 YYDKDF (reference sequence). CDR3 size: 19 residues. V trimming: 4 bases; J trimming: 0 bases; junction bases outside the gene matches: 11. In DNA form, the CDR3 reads TGTGCCACCAGCAAGGGACTAGCGGAGACATCCCGCTCCTACAATGAGCAGTTCTTC. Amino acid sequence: CATSKGLAETSRSYNEQFF. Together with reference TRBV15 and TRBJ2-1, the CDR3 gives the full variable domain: DAMVIQNPRYQVTQFGKPVTLSCSQTLNHNVMYWYQQKSSQAPKLLFHYYDKDFNNEADTPDNFQSRRPNTSFCFLDIRSPGLGDTAMYLCATSKGLAETSRSYNEQFFGPGTRLTVL.

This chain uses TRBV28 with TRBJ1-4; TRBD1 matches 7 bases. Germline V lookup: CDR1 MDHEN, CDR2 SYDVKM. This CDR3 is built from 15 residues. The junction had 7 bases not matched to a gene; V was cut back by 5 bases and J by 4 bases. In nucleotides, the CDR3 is TGTGCCAGCAGTCCCATGGACAGGAATAATGAAAAACTGTTTTTT. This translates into CASSPMDRNNEKLFF.

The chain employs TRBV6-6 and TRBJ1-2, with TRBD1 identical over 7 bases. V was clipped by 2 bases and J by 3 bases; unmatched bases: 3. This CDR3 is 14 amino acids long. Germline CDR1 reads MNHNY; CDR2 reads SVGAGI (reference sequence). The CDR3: CASSYPTGDYGYTF. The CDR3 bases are TGTGCCAGCAGTTACCCAACAGGGGACTATGGCTACACCTTC.

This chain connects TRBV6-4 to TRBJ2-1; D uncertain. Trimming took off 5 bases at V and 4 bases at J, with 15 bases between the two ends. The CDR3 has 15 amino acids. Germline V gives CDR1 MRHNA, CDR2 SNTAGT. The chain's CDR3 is CASSYYADRYNEQFF. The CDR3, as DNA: TGTGCCAGCAGTTACTACGCCGACCGTTACAATGAGCAGTTCTTC.

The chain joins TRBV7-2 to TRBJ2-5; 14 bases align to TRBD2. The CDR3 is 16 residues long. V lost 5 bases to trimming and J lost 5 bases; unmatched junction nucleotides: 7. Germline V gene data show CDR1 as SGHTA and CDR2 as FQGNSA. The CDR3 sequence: CASSPGTSGSHETQYF. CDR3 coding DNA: TGTGCCAGCAGCCCCGGGACTAGCGGGAGTCACGAGACCCAGTACTTC.